What follows are 25 T cell receptor beta chains derived from one specimen sequenced in a study of CD4 T cells in relation to SARS-CoV-2 and coronaviruses (dated by TCRdb to the early 2020s). CD4+ T cells from unexposed donors were collected before the COVID-19 pandemic (2011-2018). The library was prepared using the immunoSEQ multiplex PCR assay. The table was pulled from immuneACCESS by TCRdb, which kept in-frame rearrangements only. Such tables lose some clones; where checked, under half of the loss comes from unresolved V genes, and the rest has no known cause. This sample comprises around 62,000 clones, 94% of them detected only once. In total, the top ten clones hold 0.12% to 0.15% of the sample. The material sequenced was naive CD4+ T cells from PBMCs. What this sample's cell subset or site label stands for: naive CD4+ T cells isolated by negative enrichment. These TCRs come from a human donor in good health.

The V and J genes are TRBV7-3 and TRBJ1-1; weak D call: TRBD1 (6 bases). The CDR3 spans 15 residues. V shed 5 bases and J shed 4 bases, with 17 bases lying between them. CDR1 is SGHTA and CDR2 is FQGTGA in the germline V gene. Here the CDR3 DNA reads TGTGCCAGCAGCCCTTCGGGCAGGGGCGCCACTGAAGCTTTCTTT. As protein: CASSPSGRGATEAFF.

This rearrangement joins TRBV7-8 to TRBJ1-3; D unclear. There are 16 residues in the CDR3. Trimming removed 4 bases from V and 0 bases from J, with 13 bases in between. Germline V gene data show CDR1 as SGHVS and CDR2 as FQNEAQ. CDR3 in DNA: TGTGCCAGCAGCTCGACTTTCGGGAGCTCTGGAAACACCATATATTTT. Its translation is CASSSTFGSSGNTIYF. Based on the CDR3 plus reference TRBV7-8 and TRBJ1-3, the full variable domain is GAGVSQSPRYKVAKRGQDVALRCDPISGHVSLFWYQQALGQGPEFLTYFQNEAQLDKSGLPSDRFFAERPEGSVSTLKIQRTQQEDSAVYLCASSSTFGSSGNTIYFGEGSWLTVV.

The chain recombines TRBV3-1 (or the pseudogene TRBV3-2) with TRBJ2-5, with 16 bases matching TRBD2. Germline loops: CDR1 LGHDT, CDR2 YNNKEL (reference sequence). The V gene end was trimmed by 6 bases and the J gene end by 9 bases; junction bases not matched to a gene: 7. This CDR3 is built from 15 residues. The CDR3 nucleotides are TGTGCCAGCAGGCAGCCGGGACTAGCGGGAGGGGCCCAGTACTTC. This sequence encodes CASRQPGLAGGAQYF.

This sequence joins TRBV18 and TRBJ2-2, with D hard to call. The CDR3 loop spans 12 amino acids. In germline, CDR1 is KGHSH, CDR2 LQKENI. Trimming left V 5 bases short and J 7 bases short, with 8 bases between. DNA for the CDR3: TGTGCCAGCTCATCGGTAGGCGGGGAGCTGTTTTTT. It translates to CASSSVGGELFF.

This clone came up once. V is TRBV12-3 or TRBV12-4 and J is TRBJ1-6; D is undetermined. CDR3 size: 12 residues. V lost 4 bases to trimming and J lost 9 bases, with 7 bases between them. This CDR3 is CASSYESSPLHF. The CDR3 coding sequence is TGTGCCAGCAGTTACGAGAGTTCACCCCTCCACTTT.

The J gene is TRBJ1-2, the V gene TRBV3-1 (or the pseudogene TRBV3-2), with D possibly TRBD1 on 6 matching bases. The CDR3 is 16 amino acids. The V end was cut by 3 bases, the J end by 7 bases, with 21 bases between. Germline V lookup: CDR1 LGHDT, CDR2 YNNKEL (reference sequence). In DNA, the CDR3 is TGTGCCAGCAGCCACCTCCTCCCCCGGGACATGGCTGGCTACACCTTC. Translation gives CASSHLLPRDMAGYTF.

CDR3 sequence: CATSEQGYEQYF. The CDR3 DNA sequence: TGTGCCACCAGTGAACAGGGATACGAGCAGTACTTC. The J gene is TRBJ2-7, the V gene TRBV24-1, with D tentatively TRBD1 (6 bases). CDR1 is KGHDR and CDR2 is SFDVKD in the germline V gene. The length of the CDR3 is 12 residues. V lost 4 bases to trimming and J lost 4 bases, with 7 bases between them.

The chain recombines TRBV29-1 with TRBJ2-1, with 8 bases lining up with TRBD1. Trimming at V came to 4 bases and at J to 8 bases, leaving 1 base not matched to a gene. Germline V lookup: CDR1 SQVTM, CDR2 ANQGSEA. This CDR3 region has 11 residues. CDR3 residues: CSVVRGHEQFF. The CDR3 region has the DNA TGCAGCGTTGTCAGGGGGCATGAGCAGTTCTTC.

This rearrangement joins TRBV23-1 to TRBJ2-5, with D unresolved. TRBV23-1 falls under the ORF class, with uncertain function. There are 12 residues in the CDR3. The germline V and J ends were trimmed by 11 bases and 5 bases, with 15 bases remaining between them. This CDR3 reads CASATAPETQYF. Written as DNA, the CDR3 is TGCGCCTCCGCTACGGCGCCGGAGACCCAGTACTTC.

CDR3 nucleotide sequence: TGCGCCAGCAGCCCATCAATACTAGCGGGAGGCTACGAGCAGTACTTC. It specifies CASSPSILAGGYEQYF. V gene TRBV5-1 combines with J gene TRBJ2-7, with 12 bases aligning to TRBD2. Germline trimming cut 4 bases from V and 3 bases from J; bases unmatched to any gene: 8. This CDR3 contains 16 residues. Germline V gives CDR1 SGHRS, CDR2 YFSETQ. The variable domain in full, with the rest retrieved from reference TRBV5-1 and TRBJ2-7, is KAGVTQTPRYLIKTRGQQVTLSCSPISGHRSVSWYQQTPGQGLQFLFEYFSETQRNKGNFPGRFSGRQFSNSRSEMNVSTLELGDSALYLCASSPSILAGGYEQYFGPGTRLTVT.

The rearrangement joins TRBV3-1 (or the pseudogene TRBV3-2) to TRBJ2-7, with 8 bases identical to TRBD2. From germline, CDR1 is LGHDT and CDR2 YNNKEL (reference sequence). The CDR3 is made up of 18 amino acids. After removal of 2 bases from V and 1 base from J, the junction contained 13 bases not matched to a gene. CDR3 region: CASSQSGLARRGSYEQYF. In DNA form, the CDR3 reads TGTGCCAGCAGCCAATCCGGACTAGCTAGGCGGGGATCCTACGAGCAGTACTTC.

The rearrangement joins TRBV9 to TRBJ2-3; 11 bases agree with TRBD2. V gave up 2 bases and J gave up 1 base; unmatched junction bases: 3. The CDR3 is 16 residues long. Germline V gene sequence: CDR1 SGDLS, CDR2 YYNGEE. The CDR3 DNA reads as TGTGCCAGCAGCGTGACACTAGCGGGAGGCACAGATACGCAGTATTTT. Translation gives CASSVTLAGGTDTQYF.

The gene calls are TRBV27 and TRBJ2-7; TRBD1 aligns across 9 bases. The CDR3 runs 17 residues. The J segment lost 1 base and the V segment lost 5 bases, leaving 12 bases of the junction unmatched. Germline V gene data show CDR1 as MNHEY and CDR2 as SMNVEV (reference sequence). The CDR3 loop reads CASSRGQGSLGSYEQYF. The CDR3 DNA reads as TGTGCCAGCAGTAGGGGACAGGGATCCCTTGGATCCTACGAGCAGTACTTC.

The CDR3 reads CAWISEAPYQFF. In DNA form, the CDR3 reads TGTGCCTGGATCTCCGAGGCACCCTATCAGTTCTTC. The chain employs TRBV30 and TRBJ2-1; no clear D. Trimming pared 4 bases from V and 13 bases from J, leaving 17 bases between. Germline V gene data show CDR1 as GTSNPN and CDR2 as SVGIG (reference sequence). The CDR3 loop spans 12 amino acids.

The chain carries TRBV11-2 and TRBJ2-1, with D possibly being TRBD2 (6 bases). The CDR3 has 15 residues. Germline-derived CDR1 and CDR2 are SGHAT and FQNNGV. Trimming shortened V by 6 bases and J by 8 bases, and 20 bases separated the two germline ends. The CDR3 DNA follows: TGTGCCAGCAGACGCGGGACTTCGCCGTGGGATGAGCAGTTCTTC. Translated, it gives CASRRGTSPWDEQFF.

In its sample, this clone was seen once. The rearrangement links TRBV14 to TRBJ2-7; 9 bases match TRBD2. The CDR3 contains 17 residues. V gave up 5 bases and J gave up 3 bases; unmatched junction bases: 14. In germline, CDR1 is SGHDN, CDR2 FVKESK. CDR3 in amino acids: CASSYTRGLATNYEQYF. The CDR3 nucleotides are TGTGCCAGCAGCTACACCCGTGGACTAGCGACTAACTACGAGCAGTACTTC.

The CDR3 here is CASNPSGRGYNEQFF. The CDR3 region has the DNA TGTGCCAGCAACCCTAGCGGGAGAGGGTACAATGAGCAGTTCTTC. The rearrangement joins TRBV21-1 to TRBJ2-1; TRBD2 is the table's D call, not checked against the DNA. TRBV21-1 is termed a pseudogene. The CDR3 length is 15 residues.

The rearrangement joins TRBV18 to TRBJ1-1; possibly TRBD1 for D (5 bases). CDR3 size: 15 residues. V gave up 2 bases and J gave up 3 bases, with 13 bases separating them. CDR1 and CDR2 from the germline V gene are KGHSH and LQKENI. Written as DNA, the CDR3 is TGTGCCAGCTCACCATCTCGCAGGGTAGACACTGAAGCTTTCTTT. Translated, it gives CASSPSRRVDTEAFF.

The chain combines TRBV7-9 with TRBJ2-5; the match to TRBD2 covers 9 bases. With V trimmed by 8 bases and J by 5 bases, 12 bases remained unmatched. Per germline, CDR1 SEHNR and CDR2 FQNEAQ (reference sequence). This CDR3 is 15 amino acids long. CDR3 sequence (DNA): TGTGCCAGCGGGGTTGGTACTAGCGGGCGGGAGACCCAGTACTTC. Translation: CASGVGTSGRETQYF.

V usage is TRBV6-6 and J usage is TRBJ1-5; possibly TRBD1 for D (6 bases). This CDR3 contains 16 residues. The V gene lost 0 bases and the J gene lost 0 bases, with 9 bases spanning the gap. The germline CDR1 and CDR2 sequences are MNHNY and SVGAGI (reference sequence). The CDR3, as DNA: TGTGCCAGCAGTTACTCGGGACAAAATAGCAATCAGCCCCAGCATTTT. Translated: CASSYSGQNSNQPQHF.

The gene calls are TRBV11-2 and TRBJ1-1, with D possibly being TRBD1 (5 bases). Germline lookup yields CDR1 SGHAT and CDR2 FQNNGV. The V end lost 5 bases, the J end lost 4 bases, and 11 bases lay between the germline ends. The CDR3 is 13 amino acids. DNA of the CDR3: TGTGCCAGCAGCACTGACAGAACCACTGAAGCTTTCTTT. It is translated as CASSTDRTTEAFF.

The chain employs TRBV2 and TRBJ1-6; D is possibly TRBD1 (5 bases). V was cut by 5 bases and J by 0 bases, with 23 bases left in between. The CDR3 consists of 20 residues. Looked up from germline, CDR1 is SNHLY and CDR2 is FYNNEI. This CDR3 reads CASSRVGVNTRGSYNSPLHF. The CDR3, as DNA: TGTGCCAGCAGTCGCGTAGGGGTAAACACCCGGGGCTCCTATAATTCACCCCTCCACTTT.

The rearrangement uses TRBV6-1 and TRBJ2-1; 11 bases match TRBD2. Looked up from germline, CDR1 is MNHNS and CDR2 is SASEGT. Trimming at V came to 0 bases and at J to 6 bases, leaving 10 bases not matched to a gene. CDR3 length: 18 amino acids. DNA of the CDR3: TGTGCCAGCAGTGAAGCTGTTGGGCGGACTAGCGGGCGCAATGAGCAGTTCTTC. This sequence encodes CASSEAVGRTSGRNEQFF.

The genes are TRBV28 and TRBJ2-6; D is possibly TRBD1 (8 bases). V lost 7 bases, J lost 1 base, and 23 bases lay in between. This CDR3 is 19 amino acids long. The germline CDR1 and CDR2 sequences are MDHEN and SYDVKM. This chain's CDR3 is CASTGGGDRRPSGANVLTF. CDR3 coding DNA: TGTGCCAGCACGGGTGGGGGGGACAGGCGCCCTTCTGGGGCCAACGTCCTGACTTTC.

The V gene is TRBV5-1, the J gene TRBJ1-2; 7 nucleotides match TRBD1. The J segment lost 2 bases and the V segment lost 5 bases, leaving 3 bases of the junction unmatched. The CDR3 consists of 13 residues. CDR1 and CDR2 (germline): SGHRS, YFSETQ. The CDR3 sequence: CASRPTGNYGYTF. DNA for the CDR3: TGCGCCAGCAGACCGACAGGGAACTATGGCTACACCTTC.